This TCR beta chain was obtained from a study of beta chain features in type 1 diabetes. Findings and limits, study-wide: Within each of all four CD4+ subsets, Type 1 diabetes patients had TCRB CDR3s that were moderately but significantly shorter.

Isolated RNA was reverse transcribed in full, so expressed TCRB transcripts were sequenced. Sequencing was performed with immunoSEQ multiplex PCR; in TCRdb, only in-frame clones are kept and a portion is missing. The repertoire holds hundreds of thousands of clones, with roughly a tenth as singletons. Comments on this clone: Its antigen remains unknown.

This CDR3 is 15 amino acids long. V was clipped by 4 bases and J by 6 bases; unmatched bases: 7. Germline lookup yields CDR1 KGHSY and CDR2 FQNENV. This receptor was taken from a man aged 30 to 39 with type 1 diabetes. The gene calls are TRBV16 and TRBJ1-5, with 9 positions matching TRBD1. What was sequenced was naive CD4+ T cells from blood. The CDR3 region is CASSLGDRVVQPQHF. CDR3 coding DNA: TGTGCCAGCAGCCTGGGGGACAGGGTGGTTCAGCCCCAGCATTTT.